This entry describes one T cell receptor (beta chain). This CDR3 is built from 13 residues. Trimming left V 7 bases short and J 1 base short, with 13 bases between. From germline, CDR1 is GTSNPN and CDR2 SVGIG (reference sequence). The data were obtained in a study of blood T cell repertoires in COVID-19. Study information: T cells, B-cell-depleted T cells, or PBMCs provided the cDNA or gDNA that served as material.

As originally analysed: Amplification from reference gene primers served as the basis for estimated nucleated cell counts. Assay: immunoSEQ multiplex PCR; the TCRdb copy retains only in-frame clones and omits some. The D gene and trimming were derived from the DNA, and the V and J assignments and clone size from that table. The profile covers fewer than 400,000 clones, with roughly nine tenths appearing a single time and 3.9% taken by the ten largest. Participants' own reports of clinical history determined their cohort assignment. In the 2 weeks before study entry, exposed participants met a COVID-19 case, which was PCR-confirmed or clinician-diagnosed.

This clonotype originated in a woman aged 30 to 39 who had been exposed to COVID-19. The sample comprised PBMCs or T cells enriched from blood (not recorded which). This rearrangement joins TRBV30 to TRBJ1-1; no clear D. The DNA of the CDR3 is TGTGCCTCATACCTGACTCAGAACACTGAAGCTTTCTTT. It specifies CASYLTQNTEAFF.